This T cell receptor beta chain derives from a study of tumor-infiltrating lymphocytes in primary liver carcinoma. Co-extracted RNA and DNA came from 20-30 mg of unsorted bulk tissue. Regarding this clonotype: An end of the junction does not agree with germline; a read error may underlie this.

Using a constant-region primer together with ProtoScript II reverse transcriptase, TCR beta cDNA was made from roughly 500 ng of total RNA. Libraries covering TCR beta were generated through three nested multiplex PCR rounds (using a slightly modified ARM-PCR). Researchers ran the first two PCR rounds for roughly 11 cycles each with TRBV1-TRBV30 forward primers and a C-beta reverse primer. TCRdb itself ran the multiplex PCR reads through MiXCR, one entry per CDR3 protein. The table shows 150,000 to 200,000 distinct CDR3 sequences, with around four fifths occurring only once. In germline, CDR1 is PRHDT, CDR2 FYEKMQ (reference sequence). The CDR3 is made up of 16 amino acids.

The chain carries TRBV13 and TRBJ2-6; tentative D call: TRBD2 (7 bases). What was sequenced was tumor tissue from primary liver carcinoma. This TCR came from a man aged 35 to 55 with primary liver carcinoma and hepatitis B virus infection. The DNA for the CDR3 is TGTGACAGCAACTCAGAGGGGGGGAGTGAGGCCAACGTCATGACTTTC. Its translation: CDSNSEGGSEANVMTF.